What follows are 25 T cell receptor beta chains derived from one specimen sequenced in a study of persistence of HIV-infected CD4 T cells. These receptors are not linked to any known antigen. An overlapping HIV-1 Gag peptide pool stimulated these cells at about 1 ug/peptide/mL. CD40L-negative CD69-negative CD45RO-high memory CD4+ T cells were sorted as populations depleted of antigen-responding cells. The libraries were made with immunoSEQ version 4 in survey mode. Sequenced by immunoSEQ multiplex PCR; TCRdb stores in-frame clones only, minus some. The profile shows 25,000 to 40,000 clones, roughly 82% of them singletons. Sequencing used CD4+ T cells sorted from PBMCs after roughly 18-hour stimulation, obtained from a patient who received antiretroviral therapy. These receptors were taken from an adult woman with HIV who was CMV-seropositive.

This clone was observed a few times. The genes are TRBV7-2 and TRBJ2-5, with 14 bases fitting TRBD2. V dropped 5 bases and J dropped 5; count of bases not matched to a gene: 7. CDR1 and CDR2 (germline): SGHTA, FQGNSA. CDR3 length: 16 amino acids. CDR3 bases: TGTGCCAGCAGCCCAAGACTAGCGGGAGGGCTGGAGACCCAGTACTTC. Amino acid sequence: CASSPRLAGGLETQYF.

This clone was detected only once. The chain recombines TRBV28 with TRBJ2-2; no clear D. CDR3 size: 12 residues. CDR1 MDHEN and CDR2 SYDVKM come from the germline V gene. V was trimmed by 5 bases and J by 7 bases, leaving 8 bases between them. CDR3 region: CASSEAHGELFF. Written as DNA, the CDR3 is TGTGCCAGCAGTGAGGCGCACGGGGAGCTGTTTTTT. Based on the CDR3 plus reference TRBV28 and TRBJ2-2, the full variable domain is DVKVTQSSRYLVKRTGEKVFLECVQDMDHENMFWYRQDPGLGLRLIYFSYDVKMKEKGDIPEGYSVSREKKERFSLILESASTNQTSMYLCASSEAHGELFFGEGSRLTVL.

The chain uses TRBV7-2 and TRBJ2-5; the match to TRBD1 covers 7 bases. This CDR3 region has 14 residues. V shed 6 bases, J shed 2 bases, and the junction held 6 bases outside the gene matches. Germline V gene data show CDR1 as SGHTA and CDR2 as FQGNSA. As DNA, the CDR3 is TGTGCCAGCAGTCCAGGGGGACCACAAGAGACCCAGTACTTC. Residues: CASSPGGPQETQYF. The whole variable domain, remainder taken from reference TRBV7-2 and TRBJ2-5, is GAGVSQSPSNKVTEKGKDVELRCDPISGHTALYWYRQSLGQGLEFLIYFQGNSAPDKSGLPSDRFSAERTGGSVSTLTIQRTQQEDSAVYLCASSPGGPQETQYFGPGTRLLVL.

The DNA of the CDR3 is TGCAGTGCTAGTCCTACAGACTATAGCAATCAGCCCCAGCATTTT. As protein: CSASPTDYSNQPQHF. The chain links TRBV20-1 to TRBJ1-5; D is undetermined. The CDR3 loop spans 15 amino acids. The V end was cut by 3 bases, the J end by 0 bases, with 12 bases between. The germline V gene has CDR1 DFQATT and CDR2 SNEGSKA (reference sequence).

This chain links TRBV19 with TRBJ1-4; 7 nucleotides match TRBD1. Germline V gene lookup returns CDR1 LNHDA and CDR2 SQIVND (reference sequence). V was pared by 5 bases and J by 12 bases, with 9 bases of the junction left unmatched. This CDR3 comprises 13 residues. The CDR3 here is CASSPTGTDQLFF. The CDR3 nucleotides read TGTGCCAGTAGTCCGACCGGGACAGATCAACTGTTTTTT.

This clone was observed a single time. V and J are TRBV28 and TRBJ2-5; 8 bases are a match to TRBD1. The V and J ends lost 5 bases and 7 bases, in that order; junction bases with no gene match: 15. The length of the CDR3 is 16 residues. Per germline, CDR1 MDHEN and CDR2 SYDVKM. The CDR3: CASSPTRLQGDGTQYF. CDR3 coding DNA: TGTGCCAGCAGTCCAACTAGGCTACAGGGGGATGGGACCCAGTACTTC.

This chain links TRBV6-2 or TRBV6-3 with TRBJ1-1, with 7 nucleotides matching TRBD1. After removal of 5 bases from V and 5 bases from J, the junction contained 8 bases not matched to a gene. The V gene's germline CDR1 is MNHEY and CDR2 SVGEGT. This CDR3 contains 14 residues. In DNA form, the CDR3 reads TGTGCCAGCAGTCGCGCCGACAGGGAGACTGAAGCTTTCTTT. Its translation: CASSRADRETEAFF.

This chain joins TRBV5-1 and TRBJ1-1; the D is unclear. CDR3 length: 14 residues. The ends were cut back, 3 bases at V and 8 bases at J, with 17 bases in the middle. Looked up from germline, CDR1 is SGHRS and CDR2 is YFSETQ. The CDR3 DNA sequence: TGCGCCAGCAGCTCGGACGCACGAGCAGCAGAAGCTTTCTTT. This encodes CASSSDARAAEAFF.

V gene TRBV5-5 combines with J gene TRBJ1-5; tentative D call: TRBD1 (5 bases). The CDR3 spans 14 residues. The germline gives CDR1 SGHKS, CDR2 YYEKEE (reference sequence). V was pared by 2 bases and J by 10 bases, with 16 bases between. The CDR3 bases are TGTGCCAGCAGCTTAGATGGGACCCTCCATCCCCAGCATTTT. Protein sequence: CASSLDGTLHPQHF.

This clone came up a few times. This specimen includes other DNA sequences encoding the same CDR3. The V and J genes are TRBV7-2 and TRBJ1-5, with no clear D. CDR1 is SGHTA and CDR2 is FQGNSA in the germline V gene. There are 13 residues in the CDR3. V was clipped by 1 base and J by 4 bases, with 5 bases between them. The CDR3 is CASSLGKNQPQHF. CDR3 sequence (DNA): TGTGCCAGCAGCTTAGGGAAGAATCAGCCCCAGCATTTT.

The chain links TRBV5-4 to TRBJ2-5; 8 bases are shared with TRBD1. V was clipped by 3 bases and J by 3 bases; unmatched bases: 4. The V gene's germline CDR1 is SGHNT and CDR2 YYREEE (reference sequence). The CDR3 runs 14 residues. The CDR3 DNA is TGTGCCAGCAGCTGGGGACAGGTCAAAGAGACCCAGTACTTC. It specifies CASSWGQVKETQYF.

The chain recombines TRBV5-3 with TRBJ2-3, with a possible D match to TRBD1 (6 bases). TRBV5-3 is labeled an ORF, and its function is uncertain. Trimming took off 3 bases at V and 0 bases at J, with 8 bases between the two ends. This CDR3 contains 14 residues. DNA for the CDR3: TGTGCCAGAAGCTCGGACAGTAGCACAGATACGCAGTATTTT. This gives the protein CARSSDSSTDTQYF.

This chain connects TRBV14 to TRBJ2-7; 8 bases map to TRBD1. V dropped 2 bases and J dropped 5; count of bases not matched to a gene: 5. The CDR3 extends over 14 amino acids. Germline V CDR1 and CDR2: SGHDN, FVKESK. The CDR3 coding sequence is TGTGCCAGCAGCCAACTAAAACAGGGGGACGAGCAGTACTTC. Translated, it gives CASSQLKQGDEQYF.

V gene TRBV5-4 combines with J gene TRBJ2-4; 9 bases line up with TRBD1. Per germline, CDR1 SGHNT and CDR2 YYREEE (reference sequence). V lost 0 bases, J lost 8 bases, and 3 bases stayed unmatched. This CDR3 region has 14 residues. CDR3: CASSLGRDRDIQYF. Here the CDR3 DNA reads TGTGCCAGCAGCTTGGGTCGGGACAGGGACATTCAGTACTTC.

The chain is built from TRBV2 and TRBJ2-7, with 8 bases aligning to TRBD2. The CDR3 loop spans 16 amino acids. Trimming at V came to 4 bases and at J to 2 bases, leaving 10 bases not matched to a gene. Germline V gene lookup returns CDR1 SNHLY and CDR2 FYNNEI. CDR3 in DNA: TGTGCCAGCAGTGCTGACGGGCTAGCGGGCCCCTACGAGCAGTACTTC. This gives the protein CASSADGLAGPYEQYF.

The chain employs TRBV5-1 and TRBJ2-1; maybe TRBD1 (6 bases). The CDR3 is 14 amino acids. Per the germline V gene, CDR1 is SGHRS and CDR2 is YFSETQ. V lost 3 bases to trimming and J lost 7 bases, with 14 bases between them. The CDR3 loop is CASSSSPQGNEQFF. In nucleotides, the CDR3 is TGCGCCAGCAGCTCGAGCCCCCAGGGGAATGAGCAGTTCTTC.

The V gene is TRBV11-3, the J gene TRBJ2-7, with a tentative D call TRBD2 (5 bases). Germline loops: CDR1 SGHNT, CDR2 YENEEA. With 6 bases removed from V and 4 bases from J, the gap between germline ends came to 10 bases. CDR3 length equals 12 residues. In nucleotides, the CDR3 is TGTGCCAGCAGTCCCAGAGGGTACGAGCAGTACTTC. Protein: CASSPRGYEQYF.

This rearrangement joins TRBV7-2 to TRBJ2-7, with 8 bases lining up with TRBD2. With 5 bases clipped from V and 4 bases from J, the junction kept 19 bases outside the gene matches. Germline loops: CDR1 SGHTA, CDR2 FQGNSA. The CDR3 is 18 amino acids. CDR3: CASSPEPGTRAIRYEQYF. Here the CDR3 DNA reads TGTGCCAGCAGCCCCGAGCCTGGGACTAGAGCAATACGTTACGAGCAGTACTTC.

The genes are TRBV7-9 and TRBJ1-1, with 9 bases matching TRBD1. V trimming: 2 bases; J trimming: 7 bases; junction bases outside the gene matches: 5. The CDR3 has 14 residues. From germline, CDR1 is SEHNR and CDR2 FQNEAQ (reference sequence). CDR3: CASSLTGGAGEAFF. The CDR3 nucleotides are TGTGCCAGCAGCTTAACAGGGGGCGCGGGTGAAGCTTTCTTT.

The J gene is TRBJ2-2, the V gene TRBV6-1, with TRBD2 identical over 9 bases. Germline-derived CDR1 and CDR2 are MNHNS and SASEGT. V lost 6 bases and J lost 7; bases outside the gene matches: 3. This CDR3 comprises 13 residues. Here the CDR3 reads CASRAREGGELFF. The CDR3 DNA is TGTGCCAGCAGGGCGCGGGAGGGCGGGGAGCTGTTTTTT.

This clone appeared once. The chain joins TRBV5-1 to TRBJ1-2, with D possibly being TRBD1 (6 bases). The CDR3 has 14 amino acids. Trimming pared 0 bases from V and 8 bases from J, leaving 14 bases between. Germline V gene data show CDR1 as SGHRS and CDR2 as YFSETQ. DNA of the CDR3: TGCGCCAGCAGCTTGGATCGGGGGGCTAAAGGCTACACCTTC. Its translation is CASSLDRGAKGYTF.

This chain uses TRBV5-1 with TRBJ2-2, with TRBD1 matching 9 bases. The CDR3 consists of 15 residues. Germline trimming cut 4 bases from V and 4 bases from J; bases unmatched to any gene: 5. CDR1 SGHRS and CDR2 YFSETQ come from the germline V gene. The CDR3 is CASSADRGGTGELFF. The CDR3, as DNA: TGCGCCAGCAGCGCAGACAGGGGGGGCACCGGGGAGCTGTTTTTT.

The chain employs TRBV25-1 and TRBJ1-6; D ambiguous. CDR1 and CDR2 (germline): MGHDK, SYGVNS. V dropped 3 bases and J dropped 0 bases, with 9 bases sitting between them. CDR3 length equals 16 residues. CDR3 sequence (DNA): TGTGCCAGCAGTGAGAACACCGACTCCTATAATTCACCCCTCCACTTT. This gives the protein CASSENTDSYNSPLHF. Full variable domain (remainder filled in from reference TRBV25-1 and TRBJ1-6): EADIYQTPRYLVIGTGKKITLECSQTMGHDKMYWYQQDPGMELHLIHYSYGVNSTEKGDLSSESTVSRIRTEHFPLTLESARPSHTSQYLCASSENTDSYNSPLHFGNGTRLTVT.

V usage is TRBV7-2 and J usage is TRBJ2-7; possibly TRBD2 for D (5 bases). Germline V gene lookup returns CDR1 SGHTA and CDR2 FQGNSA. The CDR3 loop spans 14 amino acids. With 1 base removed from V and 3 bases from J, the gap between germline ends came to 10 bases. This chain's CDR3 is CASSLERGLYEQYF. In DNA form, the CDR3 reads TGTGCCAGCAGCTTAGAGAGAGGGCTCTACGAGCAGTACTTC.

This clone appeared once. V is TRBV28 and J is TRBJ2-5; 8 bases are a match to TRBD2. The trim removed 8 bases at V and 5 bases at J, leaving 10 bases unmatched. This CDR3 spans 14 amino acids. Germline loops: CDR1 MDHEN, CDR2 SYDVKM. The CDR3 coding sequence is TGTGCCAGCTGCCGAATAGCGGGAATCGAGACCCAGTACTTC. This codes for CASCRIAGIETQYF. The variable domain in full, with the rest retrieved from reference TRBV28 and TRBJ2-5, is DVKVTQSSRYLVKRTGEKVFLECVQDMDHENMFWYRQDPGLGLRLIYFSYDVKMKEKGDIPEGYSVSREKKERFSLILESASTNQTSMYLCASCRIAGIETQYFGPGTRLLVL.